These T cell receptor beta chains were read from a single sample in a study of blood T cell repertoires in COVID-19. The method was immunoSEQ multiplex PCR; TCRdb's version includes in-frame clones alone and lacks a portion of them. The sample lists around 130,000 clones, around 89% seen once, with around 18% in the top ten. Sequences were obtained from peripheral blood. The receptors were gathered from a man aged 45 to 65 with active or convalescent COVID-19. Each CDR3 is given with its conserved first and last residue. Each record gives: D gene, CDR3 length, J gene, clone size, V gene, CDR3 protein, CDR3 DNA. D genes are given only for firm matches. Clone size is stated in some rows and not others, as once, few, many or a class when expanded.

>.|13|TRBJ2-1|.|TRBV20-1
CSASVYKYNEQFF
TGCAGTGCTAGTGTCTATAAGTACAATGAGCAGTTCTTC
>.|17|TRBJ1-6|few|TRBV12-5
CASGLVHSQGIHSPLHF
TGTGCTAGTGGTTTGGTACATTCCCAGGGGATCCATTCACCCCTCCACTTT
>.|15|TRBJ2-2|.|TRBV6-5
CASNPAMAGSGELFF
TGTGCCAGCAACCCCGCGATGGCAGGGTCCGGGGAGCTGTTTTTT
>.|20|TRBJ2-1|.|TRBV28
CASSLSLYSLVESSYNEQFF
TGTGCCAGCAGTTTATCCCTTTACTCGTTGGTCGAGAGCTCCTACAATGAGCAGTTCTTC
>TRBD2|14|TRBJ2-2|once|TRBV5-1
CASSREVATGELFF
TGCGCCAGCAGCCGGGAGGTGGCCACCGGGGAGCTGTTTTTT
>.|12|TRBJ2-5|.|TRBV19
CASSNSQETQYF
TGTGCCAGTAGTAACAGCCAAGAGACCCAGTACTTC
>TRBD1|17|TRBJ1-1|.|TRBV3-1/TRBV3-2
CASSQERLRQGASEAFF
TGTGCCAGCAGCCAAGAGAGGTTGAGACAGGGGGCCTCTGAAGCTTTCTTT
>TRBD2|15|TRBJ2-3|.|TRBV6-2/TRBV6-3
CASRPSGRAPDTQYF
TGTGCCAGCAGGCCTAGCGGGAGGGCCCCGGATACGCAGTATTTT
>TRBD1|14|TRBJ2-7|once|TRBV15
CATSSPSTGAEQYF
TGTGCCACCAGCAGTCCGTCGACAGGGGCCGAGCAGTACTTC
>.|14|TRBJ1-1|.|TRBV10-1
CASSSGQMNTEAFF
TGCGCCAGCAGCTCGGGTCAGATGAACACTGAAGCTTTCTTT
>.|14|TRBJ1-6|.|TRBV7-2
CASSHRDWRSPLHF
TGTGCCAGCAGCCACCGGGACTGGCGATCACCCCTCCACTTT
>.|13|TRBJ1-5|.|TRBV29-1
CSASQGWNQPQHF
TGCAGCGCCTCACAGGGCTGGAATCAGCCCCAGCATTTT
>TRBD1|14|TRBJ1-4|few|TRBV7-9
CASSLIQGRGKLFF
TGTGCCAGCAGCTTAATACAGGGGCGCGGAAAACTGTTTTTT